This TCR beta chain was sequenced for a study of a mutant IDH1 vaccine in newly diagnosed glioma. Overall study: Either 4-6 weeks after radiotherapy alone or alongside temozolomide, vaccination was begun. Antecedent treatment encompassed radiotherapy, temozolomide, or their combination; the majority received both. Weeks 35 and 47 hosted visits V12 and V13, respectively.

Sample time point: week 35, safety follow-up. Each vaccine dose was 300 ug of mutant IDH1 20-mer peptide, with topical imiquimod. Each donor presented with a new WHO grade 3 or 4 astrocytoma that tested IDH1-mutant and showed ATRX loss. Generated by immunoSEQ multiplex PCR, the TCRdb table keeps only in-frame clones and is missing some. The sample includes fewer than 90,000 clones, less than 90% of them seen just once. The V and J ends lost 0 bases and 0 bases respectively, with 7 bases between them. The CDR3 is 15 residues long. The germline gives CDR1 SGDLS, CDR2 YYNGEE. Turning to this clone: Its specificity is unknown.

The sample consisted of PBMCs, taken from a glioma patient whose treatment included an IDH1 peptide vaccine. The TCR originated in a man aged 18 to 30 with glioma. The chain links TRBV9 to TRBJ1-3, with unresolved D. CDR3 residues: CASSVDGFSGNTIYF. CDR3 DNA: TGTGCCAGCAGCGTAGACGGGTTCTCTGGAAACACCATATATTTT. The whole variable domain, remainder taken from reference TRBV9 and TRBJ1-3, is DSGVTQTPKHLITATGQRVTLRCSPRSGDLSVYWYQQSLDQGLQFLIQYYNGEERAKGNILERFSAQQFPDLHSELNLSSLELGDSALYFCASSVDGFSGNTIYFGEGSWLTVV.